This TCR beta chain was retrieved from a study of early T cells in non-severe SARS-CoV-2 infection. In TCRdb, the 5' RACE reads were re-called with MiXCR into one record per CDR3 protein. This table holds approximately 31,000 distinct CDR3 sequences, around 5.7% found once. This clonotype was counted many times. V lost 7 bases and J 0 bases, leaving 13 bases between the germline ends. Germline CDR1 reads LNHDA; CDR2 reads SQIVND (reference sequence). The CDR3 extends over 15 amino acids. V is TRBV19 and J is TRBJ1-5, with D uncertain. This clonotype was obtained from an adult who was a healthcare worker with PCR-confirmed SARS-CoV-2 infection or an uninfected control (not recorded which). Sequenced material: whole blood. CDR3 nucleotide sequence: TGTGCCAGTAAGTTTGCGGGGAATAGCAATCAGCCCCAGCATTTT. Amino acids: CASKFAGNSNQPQHF.